This paragraph covers one T cell receptor beta chain sequence. TCRdb's table, derived via immunoSEQ multiplex PCR, lists solely in-frame clones and lacks some. The data show approximately 150,000 clones, 85% to 95% seen once. This sample was taken from a study of T cell responses to AZD1222 COVID-19 vaccine. This CDR3 comprises 14 residues. Germline CDR1 SGHRS, CDR2 YFSETQ. V lost 4 bases to trimming and J lost 1 base, with 11 bases between them. The sequences come from peripheral blood, collected on day 0 of AZD1222 vaccination. V is TRBV5-1 and J is TRBJ2-5; D might be TRBD1 or TRBD2, each matching 5 bases. This sequence was found in an adult in good health. The CDR3 nucleotides are TGCGCCAGCAGCCTCGGGACGGCCCAAGAGACCCAGTACTTC. It encodes CASSLGTAQETQYF.